The rows below give T cell receptor beta chains drawn from one sample of a study of control samples from healthy donors and cancer patients. Data came from immunoSEQ multiplex PCR; TCRdb stores just in-frame clones and leaves some out. The sample lists about 55,000 clones, 95% occurring once. Input material: blood. Receptors originate from a man aged 25 to 45 in good health. Each CDR3 is given with its conserved first and last residue. Each record gives: V gene, J gene, clone size, D gene, CDR3 protein, CDR3 DNA. The D gene is left open where the match is weak. Rows may omit the clone size; those that give it use once, few, many or a size class.

>TRBV5-1|TRBJ1-1|once|-
CASSLEPYTEAFF
TGCGCCAGCAGCTTGGAACCTTACACTGAAGCTTTCTTT
>TRBV19|TRBJ1-1|-|TRBD1
CASEGQGASEAFF
TGTGCCAGCGAAGGACAGGGGGCGTCTGAAGCTTTCTTT
>TRBV14|TRBJ1-6|-|-
CASSRWASSYNSPLHF
TGTGCCAGCAGCCGGTGGGCGAGCTCCTATAATTCACCCCTCCACTTT
>TRBV27|TRBJ2-7|-|-
CASSLLGRGEQYF
TGTGCCAGCAGTTTACTAGGACGCGGCGAGCAGTACTTC
>TRBV12-3/TRBV12-4|TRBJ1-1|-|-
CASSFNTEAFF
TGTGCCAGCAGTTTTAACACTGAAGCTTTCTTT
>TRBV3-1/TRBV3-2|TRBJ2-2|-|TRBD2
CASSQDRGGRGRTGELFF
TGTGCCAGCAGCCAAGATCGGGGCGGGAGGGGTAGGACCGGGGAGCTGTTTTTT
>TRBV5-6|TRBJ1-4|-|-
CASRGRTNEKLFF
TGTGCCAGCAGGGGTAGAACTAATGAAAAACTGTTTTTT
>TRBV3-1/TRBV3-2|TRBJ2-1|-|TRBD2
CASSPGTNSYNEQFF
TGTGCCAGCAGCCCCGGGACTAACTCCTACAATGAGCAGTTCTTC
>TRBV14|TRBJ2-1|-|-
CASSQALSSAEHEQFF
TGTGCCAGCAGCCAAGCCCTATCTAGCGCCGAGCATGAGCAGTTCTTC
>TRBV5-6|TRBJ2-5|-|TRBD2
CASSFGVREGRGETQYF
TGTGCCAGCAGCTTCGGCGTGCGGGAGGGCCGGGGAGAGACCCAGTACTTC
>TRBV28|TRBJ2-1|-|TRBD2
CASSPPLAGDYNEQFF
TGTGCCAGCAGTCCCCCCCTAGCGGGAGACTACAATGAGCAGTTCTTC
>TRBV5-1|TRBJ2-2|-|-
CASSSRWSNTGELFF
TGCGCCAGCAGCTCCAGGTGGTCCAACACCGGGGAGCTGTTTTTT